These T cell receptor beta chains were read from a single sample in a study of blood T cell repertoires in COVID-19. Clones were read by immunoSEQ multiplex PCR, and TCRdb kept only the in-frame ones, dropping some. This table holds 200,000 to 300,000 clones, roughly 85% found once. Sequenced input: PBMCs or T cells enriched from blood (not recorded which). The receptors derive from a woman in her 50s with acute COVID-19. The CDR3 runs from the conserved cysteine through the conserved F or W. The order of the fields is V gene, D gene, CDR3 protein. A D gene is named only where the DNA matches it firmly.

v_gene: TRBV7-9
d_gene: .
CDR3aa: CASSQTDFSGNTIYF

v_gene: TRBV29-1
d_gene: .
CDR3aa: CSVTLTGNTIYF

v_gene: TRBV19
d_gene: TRBD1
CDR3aa: CASSRQGVSTNEKLFF

v_gene: TRBV18
d_gene: .
CDR3aa: CASSPEGSALHF

v_gene: TRBV9
d_gene: TRBD2
CDR3aa: CASSVGGGPNTGELFF

v_gene: TRBV10-3
d_gene: .
CDR3aa: CAISYQETQYF

v_gene: TRBV9
d_gene: TRBD1
CDR3aa: CASSVNLGRGSGNTIYF

v_gene: TRBV3-1/TRBV3-2
d_gene: .
CDR3aa: CASSQEENYNSPLHF

v_gene: TRBV10-3
d_gene: .
CDR3aa: CAISVDRAGDTEAFF

v_gene: TRBV19
d_gene: TRBD2
CDR3aa: CASSIDGAGGETQYF

v_gene: TRBV5-1
d_gene: .
CDR3aa: CASSLSLRSYEQYF

v_gene: TRBV11-2
d_gene: TRBD1
CDR3aa: CASRPGQGEFTGELFF

v_gene: TRBV11-2
d_gene: .
CDR3aa: CASTIRDSSSEQYF

v_gene: TRBV6-5
d_gene: .
CDR3aa: CASSPRSNTEAFF

v_gene: TRBV2
d_gene: .
CDR3aa: CASRQTEIYGYTF

v_gene: TRBV3-1/TRBV3-2
d_gene: .
CDR3aa: CASSLNPIGGISNQPQHF

v_gene: TRBV5-1
d_gene: TRBD1
CDR3aa: CASSPPGTANTGELFF

v_gene: TRBV5-6
d_gene: TRBD2
CDR3aa: CASSLPTSGGATDTQYF

v_gene: TRBV6-5
d_gene: .
CDR3aa: CASGEYEAFF

v_gene: TRBV9
d_gene: .
CDR3aa: CASSVQGEQPQHF

v_gene: TRBV11-3
d_gene: TRBD1
CDR3aa: CASSIFGQGATQPQHF

v_gene: TRBV5-1
d_gene: TRBD1
CDR3aa: CASSRTGAGGELFF

v_gene: TRBV5-4
d_gene: .
CDR3aa: CASSFGPGKELLEAFF

v_gene: TRBV19
d_gene: .
CDR3aa: CASHDRMNTEAFF

v_gene: TRBV7-9
d_gene: .
CDR3aa: CASSSSNRESPLHF

v_gene: TRBV19
d_gene: TRBD1
CDR3aa: CARAAGTGNVEQYF

v_gene: TRBV14
d_gene: TRBD2
CDR3aa: CASSQDRGLAENTGELFF

v_gene: TRBV7-2
d_gene: TRBD1
CDR3aa: CASSFQGQTQETQYF

v_gene: TRBV27
d_gene: TRBD1
CDR3aa: CASSLNPDRGLGKRNTQYF

v_gene: TRBV5-1
d_gene: TRBD2
CDR3aa: CASSSSGGLYNEQFF

v_gene: TRBV6-2/TRBV6-3
d_gene: TRBD1
CDR3aa: CASSAYGQGTYEQYF

v_gene: TRBV19
d_gene: .
CDR3aa: CASSIQLANQPQHF

v_gene: TRBV7-3
d_gene: TRBD1
CDR3aa: CASSSGQGHTEAFF

v_gene: TRBV5-1
d_gene: TRBD2
CDR3aa: CASSLLIGLAETQYF